The 13 T cell receptor beta chains presented below share a single source sample, sequenced in a study of cytomegalovirus exposure and HLA in healthy donors. Researchers ran the PCR with 60 Vbeta and 13 Jbeta primers. The assay was immunoSEQ multiplex PCR, and TCRdb's table has in-frame clones only and misses some. The profile shows about 160,000 clones, less than 85% of them singletons. Specimen: PBMCs. Receptors originate from a man between 45 and 60 years old in good health and CMV-seropositive.

V and J are TRBV18 and TRBJ2-1; possible D gene TRBD1, 6 bases. The CDR3 length is 15 residues. The ends were cut back, 3 bases at V and 0 bases at J, with 9 bases in the middle. The germline V gene encodes CDR1 KGHSH and CDR2 LQKENI. In DNA form, the CDR3 reads TGTGCCAGCTCACCCCGGGACACCTCCTACAATGAGCAGTTCTTC. Residues: CASSPRDTSYNEQFF. Full variable domain (remainder filled in from reference TRBV18 and TRBJ2-1): NAGVMQNPRHLVRRRGQEARLRCSPMKGHSHVYWYRQLPEEGLKFMVYLQKENIIDESGMPKERFSAEFPKEGPSILRIQQVVRGDSAAYFCASSPRDTSYNEQFFGPGTRLTVL.

This chain joins TRBV28 and TRBJ1-1; 10 bases align to TRBD1. Germline V lookup: CDR1 MDHEN, CDR2 SYDVKM. J lost 8 bases, V lost 3 bases, and 18 bases had no gene match. This CDR3 is 18 amino acids long. In DNA, the CDR3 is TGTGCCAGCAGTTTTTCCCGACAGGGGGCGAGGAGGGAGCCCGAAGCTTTCTTT. Protein sequence: CASSFSRQGARREPEAFF.

J is TRBJ1-2 and V is TRBV28, with D tentatively TRBD1 (5 bases). This CDR3 region has 12 residues. Germline V gene lookup returns CDR1 MDHEN and CDR2 SYDVKM. V lost 3 bases and J 8 bases, leaving 10 bases between the germline ends. The CDR3 DNA reads as TGTGCCAGCAGTTTCGGGGGTTGGGGCTACACCTTC. Residues: CASSFGGWGYTF.

The chain is built from TRBV7-8 and TRBJ1-3, with D tentatively TRBD1 (6 bases). The CDR3 is 15 residues long. V was trimmed by 4 bases and J by 1 base, leaving 11 bases between them. The germline V gene encodes CDR1 SGHVS and CDR2 FQNEAQ. In DNA form, the CDR3 reads TGTGCCAGCAGCTCCATGACAGGATCTGGAAACACCATATATTTT. It codes for CASSSMTGSGNTIYF.

The chain employs TRBV6-1 and TRBJ2-3; the match to TRBD2 covers 9 bases. This CDR3 is 15 amino acids long. Germline V gives CDR1 MNHNS, CDR2 SASEGT. V lost 7 bases, J lost 2 bases, and 7 bases stayed unmatched. The DNA for the CDR3 is TGTGCCAGCAATGGCCGCGGGAGGGCCACAGATACGCAGTATTTT. It specifies CASNGRGRATDTQYF.

The J gene is TRBJ1-2, the V gene TRBV25-1; D gene unclear. V was trimmed by 6 bases and J by 2 bases, leaving 4 bases between them. Germline CDR1 and CDR2: MGHDK and SYGVNS. The CDR3 is made up of 11 amino acids. The CDR3 nucleotides read TGTGCCAGCAGCCTCAACTATGGCTACACCTTC. Amino acids: CASSLNYGYTF.

The rearrangement uses TRBV20-1 and TRBJ2-7; D not resolved. This CDR3 has 11 amino acids. The germline gives CDR1 DFQATT, CDR2 SNEGSKA (reference sequence). The V end was cut by 5 bases, the J end by 2 bases, with 7 bases between. The CDR3 reads CSAQYTYEQYF. The CDR3 DNA is TGCAGTGCTCAGTATACCTACGAGCAGTACTTC.

This chain links TRBV14 with TRBJ1-1; D is ambiguous. Germline values: CDR1 SGHDN, CDR2 FVKESK. The CDR3 length is 13 residues. Trimming cost V 0 bases and J 4 bases, with 6 bases left between them. In nucleotides, the CDR3 is TGTGCCAGCAGCCAAGATCTATCCACTGAAGCTTTCTTT. This translates into CASSQDLSTEAFF.

The chain joins TRBV28 to TRBJ2-3; 13 nucleotides agree with TRBD2. This CDR3 spans 16 amino acids. Germline loops: CDR1 MDHEN, CDR2 SYDVKM. Trimming removed 7 bases from V and 1 base from J; junction bases left unmatched: 5. As DNA, the CDR3 is TGTGCCAGCACCGAACTAGCGGGAGGGGGCACAGATACGCAGTATTTT. Amino acid sequence: CASTELAGGGTDTQYF.

The rearrangement links TRBV30 to TRBJ1-6; D might be TRBD1 (6 bases). V shed 2 bases and J shed 9 bases, with 14 bases lying between them. This CDR3 region has 14 residues. From germline, CDR1 is GTSNPN and CDR2 SVGIG (reference sequence). For the CDR3, the DNA is TGTGCCTGGAGTCGGACAGAGCCTTTTTCACCCCTCCACTTT. This encodes CAWSRTEPFSPLHF.

The rearrangement uses TRBV5-1 and TRBJ2-7; 7 bases fit TRBD1. V lost 0 bases to trimming and J lost 2 bases; unmatched junction nucleotides: 2. Germline-derived CDR1 and CDR2 are SGHRS and YFSETQ. The CDR3 runs 14 residues. The DNA of the CDR3 is TGCGCCAGCAGCTTGGCGGGGACAGCCTACGAGCAGTACTTC. This gives the protein CASSLAGTAYEQYF.

The chain uses TRBV4-2 and TRBJ2-7; TRBD1 matches 10 bases. The CDR3 extends over 15 amino acids. Trimming took 4 bases from V and 1 from J; bases not matched to a gene: 4. The germline gives CDR1 LGHNA, CDR2 YNFKEQ. The CDR3 reads CASSRDRGGSYEQYF. The CDR3 bases are TGTGCCAGCAGCCGGGACAGGGGAGGATCCTACGAGCAGTACTTC.

This chain joins TRBV5-1 and TRBJ2-1, with 7 bases fitting TRBD1. Germline V gene lookup returns CDR1 SGHRS and CDR2 YFSETQ. J lost 0 bases, V lost 4 bases, and 10 bases had no gene match. The CDR3 runs 17 residues. The CDR3 DNA reads as TGCGCCAGCAGCCCTAAGGCCGGGACAGCCTCCTACAATGAGCAGTTCTTC. This encodes CASSPKAGTASYNEQFF.